This T cell receptor beta chain was observed in a study of T cells in Graves' hyperthyroidism and ophthalmopathy. TCR beta CDR3 regions were amplified from RNA. Using the HTBI primer set, a first-round RT-PCR was run on the TCR CDR3. A single record per CDR3 protein comes from TCRdb applying MiXCR to the multiplex PCR reads. Among around 390,000 distinct CDR3 sequences, roughly 15% were seen once, and the ten largest hold roughly a fifth. This clonotype showed up many times. Germline CDR1 KGHDR, CDR2 SFDVKD. This CDR3 spans 16 amino acids. V was clipped by 3 bases and J by 0 bases, with 11 bases between them.

The V gene is TRBV24-1, the J gene TRBJ2-1; D gene ambiguous. Sequenced sample: blood. The sequence derives from a young woman with Graves' ophthalmopathy. CDR3 loop: CATSDLGPRSYNEQFF. In nucleotides, the CDR3 is TGTGCCACCAGTGATCTAGGGCCGCGCTCCTACAATGAGCAGTTCTTC.